This T cell receptor beta chain was identified in a study of T-cell reconstitution after alpha-beta-depleted transplantation in children. Notes on the study in general: T cells produced anew were the main source of T-cell counts and diversity one year after transplant. Some patients' high day-60 TCRbeta diversity was attributed to recipient cells surviving conditioning. Expanded graft clones, several hundred of them, were reportedly the source of alpha-beta T cells about two months after transplant.

For TCRbeta, the library was prepared with unique molecular identifiers. TCRdb reprocessed the PCR reads via MiXCR and lists one record per CDR3 protein. In the table there are a few hundred thousand distinct CDR3 sequences, around 13% of which are singletons. V gave up 4 bases and J gave up 14 bases, with 9 bases separating them. The CDR3 runs to 11 residues. About this clonotype: Its antigen is undetermined.

Sequencing was performed on PBMCs, mostly from graft donor cells, taken 360 days after TCRalphabeta/CD19-depleted stem cell transplant. The source of this sequence is a male patient younger than 18 who had a stem cell transplant for acute myeloid leukemia, so the T cells may come from the graft donor. V usage is TRBV12-3 or TRBV12-4 and J usage is TRBJ1-6; D is possibly TRBD1 (5 bases). In DNA, the CDR3 is TGTGCCAGCAGTTGGGGGATGACCCTCCACTTT. Its protein product is CASSWGMTLHF.